This T cell receptor beta chain emerged from a study of CD4 T cells in relation to SARS-CoV-2 and coronaviruses. Regarding this clone: The antigen remains undetermined.

This CDR3 is built from 13 residues. Germline CDR1 reads MNHEY; CDR2 reads SMNVEV (reference sequence). Trimming left V 8 bases short and J 1 base short, with 11 bases between. Using immunoSEQ multiplex PCR, the repertoire was profiled, and TCRdb retains in-frame clones only, with some absent. The repertoire has over 20,000 clones, roughly 71% of them found once; the top ten carry over 10%. Before the COVID-19 pandemic, during about 2011-2019, CD4+ T cells were taken from unexposed donors. CD4+ T cells were isolated from the cells after nine to eleven days of culture. The sequencing sample was made of CD4+ T cells from PBMCs, cultured in vitro. The V call is TRBV27, the J call TRBJ1-2, with D unresolved. The sequence was obtained from a human donor in good health. CDR3 amino acids: CASPRGDNYGYTF. The CDR3 region has the DNA TGTGCCAGCCCCAGAGGAGATAACTATGGCTACACCTTC.